Below, 8 T cell receptor beta chains from the same sample are listed, as sequenced in a study of blood T cells in healthy people across ages. For the second PCR, which ran for about 6 to 11 cycles, a sample-barcoded 5' primer and a J-beta primer mix were used. Each CDR3 protein is one row after TCRdb ran MiXCR on the 5' RACE reads. The repertoire includes some 1.4 million distinct CDR3 sequences, roughly 45% of them detected once, and 6.5% to 10% sits in the top ten. The source material was blood. These receptors were collected from a woman aged 18-29 years in good health.

The chain's CDR3 is CSVRGTQNTGELFF. CDR3 sequence (DNA): TGCAGTGTAAGGGGGACTCAGAACACCGGGGAGCTGTTTTTT. V and J are TRBV20-1 and TRBJ2-2; D may be TRBD1 or TRBD2 (6 bases each). V lost 7 bases to trimming and J lost 1 base, with 13 bases between them. Germline CDR1 and CDR2: DFQATT and SNEGSKA (reference sequence). The CDR3 runs 14 residues.

This clonotype was seen a few times. The chain combines TRBV6-1 with TRBJ2-1, with 7 bases matching TRBD2. This CDR3 has 16 residues. After removal of 0 bases from V and 8 bases from J, the junction contained 10 bases not matched to a gene. Looked up from germline, CDR1 is MNHNS and CDR2 is SASEGT. The CDR3 bases are TGTGCCAGCAGTGAAGCGAGGAGGGAGGGCCGCCATGAGCAGTTCTTC. Translation gives CASSEARREGRHEQFF.

The chain recombines TRBV30 with TRBJ2-3, with unresolved D. CDR1 and CDR2 (germline): GTSNPN, SVGIG (reference sequence). This CDR3 is built from 12 residues. The V end was cut by 4 bases, the J end by 2 bases, with 7 bases between. In nucleotides, the CDR3 is TGTGCCTGGACGGTGGCCACAGATACGCAGTATTTT. Amino acid sequence: CAWTVATDTQYF. Looking up the rest from reference TRBV30 and TRBJ2-3 gives the full variable domain: SQTIHQWPATLVQPVGSPLSLECTVEGTSNPNLYWYRQAAGRGLQLLFYSVGIGQISSEVPQNLSASRPQDRQFILSSKKLLLSDSGFYLCAWTVATDTQYFGPGTRLTVL.

This clonotype was counted a few times. Compared with germline, one end of the junction differs, possibly owing to a read error. V usage is TRBV7-2 and J usage is TRBJ2-7, with 8 nucleotides matching TRBD2. This CDR3 region has 16 residues. Germline values: CDR1 SGHTA, CDR2 FQGNSA. CDR3 in amino acids: CASSLTRLSGTHEQYF. CDR3 DNA: TGTGCCAGTAGCTTAACCCGGCTTAGCGGGACCCACGAGCAGTACTTC.

There are a few counts of this clonotype. The chain couples TRBV12-3 or TRBV12-4 to TRBJ1-2; TRBD1 agrees at 9 bases. This CDR3 has 17 amino acids. V was pared by 3 bases and J by 4 bases, with 12 bases of the junction left unmatched. The CDR3 loop is CASSFSGDRGTTYGYTF. DNA of the CDR3: TGTGCCAGCAGTTTTTCAGGAGACAGGGGGACGACCTATGGCTACACCTTC.

The sample holds a few counts of this clonotype. This sequence joins TRBV7-9 and TRBJ2-3; D perhaps matches TRBD2 (6 bases). The CDR3 runs 14 residues. V dropped 4 bases and J dropped 2 bases, with 10 bases sitting between them. Germline V lookup: CDR1 SEHNR, CDR2 FQNEAQ (reference sequence). The chain's CDR3 is CASSWGLDTDTQYF. The CDR3 DNA reads TGTGCCAGCAGCTGGGGACTTGACACAGATACGCAGTATTTT.

This clonotype has at least ten counts. The junction differs from germline at one of its ends, possibly a read error. V gene TRBV5-1 combines with J gene TRBJ2-3, with D unclear. This CDR3 region has 14 residues. Germline assignment: CDR1 SGHRS and CDR2 YFSETQ. The CDR3 sequence is CASSLGRSTDTQYF. CDR3 bases: TGTGCCAGCAGCTTAGGGCGGAGCACAGATACGCAGTATTTT.

This clonotype was picked up a small number of times. The rearrangement links TRBV10-2 to TRBJ2-7, with TRBD2 as a possible D gene (6 bases). CDR1 and CDR2 from the germline V gene are WSHSY and SAAADI. The length of the CDR3 is 14 residues. V was pared by 8 bases and J by 0 bases, with 14 bases between. The CDR3 reads CASETGANSYEQYF. CDR3 nucleotide sequence: TGCGCCAGCGAAACGGGAGCGAACTCCTACGAGCAGTACTTC.